These 12 T cell receptor beta chains share one sample of origin, sequenced in a study of identical twins' blood T cells. TCRdb re-called the 5' RACE reads with MiXCR, one entry per CDR3 protein. The sample records hundreds of thousands of distinct CDR3 sequences, over 25% being singletons. Sequenced input: PBMCs. The source is a woman aged 18-55 years in good health.

A few counts support this clonotype. V gene TRBV10-3 combines with J gene TRBJ2-3; no reliable D call. CDR1 is ENHRY and CDR2 is SYGVKD in the germline V gene. This CDR3 contains 13 residues. V was cut by 11 bases and J by 2 bases, with 14 bases left in between. The CDR3 DNA follows: TGTGCCCCGGTCGCGGAAGACACAGATACGCAGTATTTT. Translating gives CAPVAEDTDTQYF.

This clonotype has more than one count but fewer than ten. The chain couples TRBV29-1 to TRBJ2-7; a possible D gene is TRBD1 (5 bases). The germline V and J ends were trimmed by 7 bases and 2 bases, with 15 bases remaining between them. The germline V gene encodes CDR1 SQVTM and CDR2 ANQGSEA. This CDR3 spans 13 amino acids. The CDR3 DNA is TGCAGCGCCTTTTTCAGGGCGACCTACGAGCAGTACTTC. It translates to CSAFFRATYEQYF.

The V call is TRBV12-3 or TRBV12-4, the J call TRBJ1-1; D not certain. CDR3 length: 14 residues. Trimming removed 4 bases at V and 5 bases at J, with 14 bases between. DNA of the CDR3: TGTGCCAGCAGTTCAAATCTCTTTTGGACTGAAGCTTTCTTT. Translating gives CASSSNLFWTEAFF.

The chain employs TRBV29-1 and TRBJ1-2; 8 nucleotides align to TRBD1. The CDR3 has 12 amino acids. The germline V gene encodes CDR1 SQVTM and CDR2 ANQGSEA. Germline trimming cut 5 bases from V and 8 bases from J; bases unmatched to any gene: 7. In DNA form, the CDR3 reads TGCAGCGTTCACAGGGGGGGACTCGGCTACACCTTC. Its protein product is CSVHRGGLGYTF.

The V call is TRBV3-1, the J call TRBJ2-1; possibly TRBD1 or TRBD2 for D (6 bases each). Germline V gene data show CDR1 as LGHDT and CDR2 as YNNKEL (reference sequence). The CDR3 covers 15 residues. Trimming left V 4 bases short and J 8 bases short, with 18 bases between. The CDR3 is CASSPGGLAGYEQFF. The CDR3 coding sequence is TGTGCCAGCAGCCCTGGGGGGCTAGCTGGTTATGAGCAGTTCTTC.

The V and J genes are TRBV7-9 and TRBJ2-1, with D perhaps matching TRBD1 (5 bases). V was pared by 8 bases and J by 5 bases, with 13 bases between. Germline values: CDR1 SEHNR, CDR2 FQNEAQ (reference sequence). This CDR3 comprises 13 residues. CDR3 residues: CASLRQGNNEQFF. The CDR3 bases are TGTGCCAGCCTACGCCAGGGCAACAATGAGCAGTTCTTC.

The V and J genes are TRBV5-1 and TRBJ2-7; no definite D call. The V end lost 4 bases, the J end lost 1 base, and 12 bases lay between the germline ends. This CDR3 has 14 residues. The germline gives CDR1 SGHRS, CDR2 YFSETQ. CDR3 DNA sequence: TGCGCCAGCAGCCCACAAGCGAGATCCTACGAGCAGTACTTC. Translating gives CASSPQARSYEQYF.

To note about this clonotype: The CDR3 does not close with the conserved phenylalanine or tryptophan, likely indicating a read error. The chain carries TRBV12-3 or TRBV12-4 and TRBJ2-7; D uncertain. V was shortened by 4 bases and J by 5 bases, with 15 bases between the two germline ends. The CDR3 totals 14 residues. CDR3: CASSSSIRGDEQYL. The CDR3 nucleotides read TGTGCCAGCAGTTCCTCGATTAGAGGCGACGAGCAGTACTTA.

At least ten counts were recorded for this clonotype. The V gene is TRBV2, the J gene TRBJ2-1, with 8 bases that match TRBD2. V lost 9 bases, J lost 3 bases, and 4 bases stayed unmatched. Germline V gives CDR1 SNHLY, CDR2 FYNNEI. This CDR3 contains 13 residues. The CDR3 nucleotides are TGTGCCAGGAAGACTAGCGACTACAATGAGCAGTTCTTC. Translation: CARKTSDYNEQFF.

V is TRBV4-3 and J is TRBJ2-2; 11 positions match TRBD2. V gave up 4 bases and J gave up 4 bases; unmatched junction bases: 11. Germline V gives CDR1 LGHNA, CDR2 YSLEER. This CDR3 region has 18 residues. CDR3 nucleotides: TGCGCCAGCAGCCCCCAAACCCCGCTAGCGGGAGGCACCGGGGAGCTGTTTTTT. Amino acids: CASSPQTPLAGGTGELFF.

There are many counts of this clonotype. J is TRBJ1-1 and V is TRBV2, with 8 bases that match TRBD1. This CDR3 comprises 15 residues. Germline V lookup: CDR1 SNHLY, CDR2 FYNNEI. Trimming took 5 bases from V and 1 from J; bases not matched to a gene: 6. The chain's CDR3 is CASSRTGSANTEAFF. For the CDR3, the DNA is TGTGCCAGCAGTCGGACAGGGTCGGCGAACACTGAAGCTTTCTTT.

The J gene is TRBJ1-5, the V gene TRBV27, with D perhaps matching TRBD1 (6 bases). The V end lost 6 bases, the J end lost 3 bases, and 9 bases lay between the germline ends. The CDR3 runs 13 residues. Germline assignment: CDR1 MNHEY and CDR2 SMNVEV (reference sequence). The CDR3 protein is CASRQGFNQPQHF. The CDR3 bases are TGTGCCAGCAGGCAGGGGTTCAATCAGCCCCAGCATTTT.